This TCR beta chain was sequenced in a study of blood T cell repertoires in COVID-19. Study details: Samples of COVID-19 (acute and convalescent) were obtained from the United States, Italy and Spain.

Per the study methods: Estimates of nucleated cell counts were drawn from the amplification of reference gene primers. The repertoire was sequenced with immunoSEQ multiplex PCR; TCRdb's copy has only in-frame clones and lacks some. That table is the source of V, J and clone size, and D and trimming were worked out from the DNA. The table includes about 290,000 clones, approximately 88% detected once. The length of the CDR3 is 17 residues. Germline loops: CDR1 MNHEY, CDR2 SMNVEV (reference sequence). Trimming took 6 bases from V and 5 from J, leaving 25 bases between them. Participants, roughly 18 to 90 years old, spanned under 30 US areas. Two negative PCRs, clearance, or symptom resolution characterized the recovered Cohort 3 donors.

Specimen: PBMCs or T cells enriched from blood (not recorded which). The chain carries TRBV27 and TRBJ1-2; possibly TRBD1 for D (6 bases). The receptor's source is a woman aged 40 to 49 who had recovered from COVID-19. As DNA, the CDR3 is TGTGCCAGCAGCCCGGACAGCCGGGCGAGGGGCTGGTATGGCTACACCTTC. Translating it yields CASSPDSRARGWYGYTF.